The T cell receptor beta chain under discussion was sequenced for a study of shared clonotypes between healthy human individuals. Looked up from germline, CDR1 is LNHNV and CDR2 is YYDKDF (reference sequence). This CDR3 region has 15 residues. The ends were cut back, 4 bases at V and 0 bases at J, with 10 bases in the middle. Assay: immunoSEQ multiplex PCR; the TCRdb copy retains only in-frame clones and omits some. The sample includes millions of clones, 90% to 95% of them seen just once. Concerning this clone: Its target is unknown.

Study-wide points: Exclusively blood specimens were collected; tissue repertoires likely differ.

Sequenced sample: naive CD4+ T cells sorted from blood. Noted subset: CD45RA+ positively selected. This clonotype was obtained from a man aged 18 to 29 in good health. The chain recombines TRBV15 with TRBJ2-1; D is perhaps TRBD1 (6 bases). Here the CDR3 DNA reads TGTGCCACCAGCACCGACAGGAACTCCTACAATGAGCAGTTCTTC. It translates to CATSTDRNSYNEQFF.